The text below deals with one T cell receptor beta chain. The data were taken from a study of blood T cell repertoires in COVID-19. Study-wide context: Donors in the United States, Italy and Spain gave samples during acute or convalescent COVID-19. Nucleic acid was either cDNA or gDNA, and it came from T cells, B-cell-depleted T cells, or PBMCs.

The germline V gene encodes CDR1 WNHNN and CDR2 SYGVQD (reference sequence). CDR3 length: 15 amino acids. V trimming: 6 bases; J trimming: 0 bases; junction bases outside the gene matches: 5. In the original analysis: How many nucleated cells were present was estimated from reference gene primer amplification. Only in-frame clones appear in the TCRdb table, and some are missing; sequencing was by immunoSEQ multiplex PCR. That table gives V, J and clone size, and the DNA gave D and trimming. The data contain about 110,000 clones, approximately 84% of them seen just once; the ten biggest clones take up more than 13%.

Material for sequencing was peripheral blood. The receptor was isolated from a woman aged 60-70 years with acute or convalescent COVID-19. This chain links TRBV10-1 with TRBJ1-1, with 9 positions matching TRBD1. CDR3 DNA sequence: TGCGCCAGCAGCCTGGGACAGGGAATGAACACTGAAGCTTTCTTT. Translation gives CASSLGQGMNTEAFF.